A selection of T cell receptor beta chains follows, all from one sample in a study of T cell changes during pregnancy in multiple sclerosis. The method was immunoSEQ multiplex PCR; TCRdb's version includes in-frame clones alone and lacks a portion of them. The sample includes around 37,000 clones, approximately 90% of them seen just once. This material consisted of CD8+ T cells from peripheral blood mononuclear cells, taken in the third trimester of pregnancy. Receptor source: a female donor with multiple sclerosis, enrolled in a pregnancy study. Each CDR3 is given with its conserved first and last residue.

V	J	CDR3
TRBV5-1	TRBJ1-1	CASSPGQTTEAFF
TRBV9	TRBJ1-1	CASSGIGGAIF
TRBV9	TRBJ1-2	CASSVARDTYGYTF
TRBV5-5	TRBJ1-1	CASSLPHTGILNTEAFF
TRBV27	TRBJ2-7	CASSPGLPSYEQYF
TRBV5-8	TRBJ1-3	CASSLLPNSGNTIYF
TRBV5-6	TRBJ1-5	CASSTGDNQPQHF
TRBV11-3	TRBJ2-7	CASSLGNGQGIDSYEQYF
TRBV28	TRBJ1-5	CASSLGSGNQPQHF
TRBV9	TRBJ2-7	CASSVDGSAGYEQYF
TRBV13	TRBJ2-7	CASSLTGTGGFYEQYF
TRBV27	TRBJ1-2	CASSLSPGGSFYGYTF
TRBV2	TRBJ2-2	CASRRQGDTGELFF
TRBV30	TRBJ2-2	CAWNEGDGGELFF
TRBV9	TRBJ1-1	CASSVTGGTNTEAFF
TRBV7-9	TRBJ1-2	CASSFSEGGHGYTF
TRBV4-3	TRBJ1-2	CASSQGEPGGYGYTF
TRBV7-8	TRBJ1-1	CASSLTGLEGTEAFF
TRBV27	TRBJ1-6	CATLSGGKVSYNSPLHF
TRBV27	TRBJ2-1	CASGLAQYNEQFF